These T cell receptor beta chains were read from a single sample in a study of T cells in narcolepsy. Here immunoSEQ multiplex PCR was the method, and the copy in TCRdb shows in-frame clones only, minus some. The sample holds 30,000 to 40,000 clones, 82% seen once. Source material: CD45RA- memory CD4+ T cells from PBMCs. Receptors originate from a human donor with narcolepsy. Each CDR3 is given with its conserved first and last residue. The D gene is left open where the match is weak. Rows give clone size only sometimes, using once, few, many, or a class for an expanded clone.

>-|TRBV5-4|TRBJ1-1|-
CASSLSESGEAFF
TGTGCCAGCAGCTTGTCTGAGTCAGGAGAAGCTTTCTTT
>TRBD1|TRBV7-3|TRBJ2-3|once
CASSLTGQGTDTQYF
TGTGCCAGCAGCTTAACGGGACAGGGCACAGATACGCAGTATTTT
>-|TRBV11-3|TRBJ1-1|-
CASSLAQRQVGAFF
TGTGCCAGCAGCTTAGCTCAGAGACAGGTTGGGGCTTTCTTT
>-|TRBV27|TRBJ2-1|-
CASSFERDNEQFF
TGTGCCAGCAGTTTTGAGCGGGACAATGAGCAGTTCTTC
>-|TRBV6-5|TRBJ2-7|-
CASSPRGYEQYF
TGTGCCAGCAGCCCGCGGGGATACGAGCAGTACTTC
>-|TRBV27|TRBJ1-6|-
CASSLGRILNSPLHF
TGTGCCAGCAGTTTGGGCAGAATACTAAATTCACCCCTCCACTTT
>TRBD2|TRBV9|TRBJ2-1|-
CASSVKVAGGPVDEQFF
TGTGCCAGCAGCGTAAAGGTAGCGGGAGGGCCGGTGGATGAGCAGTTCTTC
>TRBD1|TRBV2|TRBJ2-5|-
CASGTGAQETQYF
TGTGCCAGTGGGACAGGTGCTCAAGAGACCCAGTACTTC
>TRBD1|TRBV7-6|TRBJ1-1|-
CASIRGITGDTEAFF
TGTGCCAGCATCCGCGGCATTACAGGGGACACTGAAGCTTTCTTT
>-|TRBV7-2|TRBJ2-2|-
CASSLGILENTGELFF
TGTGCCAGCAGCTTAGGAATCTTGGAGAACACCGGGGAGCTGTTTTTT
>TRBD1|TRBV10-2|TRBJ1-6|-
CASRGQSSYNSPLHF
TGCGCCAGCAGGGGACAGAGCTCCTATAATTCACCCCTCCACTTT
>-|TRBV5-1|TRBJ1-6|-
CASSLANSNNSPLHF
TGCGCCAGCAGCTTGGCAAACAGCAATAATTCACCCCTCCACTTT
>-|TRBV4-1|TRBJ1-5|-
CASSLAVSNQPQHF
TGCGCCAGCAGCCTGGCCGTCAGCAATCAGCCCCAGCATTTT
>-|TRBV21-1|TRBJ1-1|-
CASSSGQFTEAFF
TGTGCCAGCAGCAGTGGACAGTTCACTGAAGCTTTCTTT
>TRBD1|TRBV6-1|TRBJ2-1|once
CASSATDRADYNEQFF
TGTGCCAGCAGTGCTACCGACAGGGCTGACTACAATGAGCAGTTCTTC
>TRBD2|TRBV2|TRBJ2-3|-
CASAGGPIDTQYF
TGTGCCAGCGCGGGGGGGCCTATAGATACGCAGTATTTT